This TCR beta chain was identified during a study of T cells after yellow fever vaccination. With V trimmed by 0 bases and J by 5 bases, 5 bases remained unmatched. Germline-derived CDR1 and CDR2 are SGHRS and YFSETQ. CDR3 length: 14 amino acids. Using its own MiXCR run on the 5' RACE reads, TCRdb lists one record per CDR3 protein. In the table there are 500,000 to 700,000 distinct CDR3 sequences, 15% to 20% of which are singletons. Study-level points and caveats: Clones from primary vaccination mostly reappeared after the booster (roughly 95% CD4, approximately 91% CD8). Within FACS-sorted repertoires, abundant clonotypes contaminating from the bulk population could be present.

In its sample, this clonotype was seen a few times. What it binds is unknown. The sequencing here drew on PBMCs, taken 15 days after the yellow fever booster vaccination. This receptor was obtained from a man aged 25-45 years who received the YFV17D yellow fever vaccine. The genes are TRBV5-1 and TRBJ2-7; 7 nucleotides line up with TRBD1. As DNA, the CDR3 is TGCGCCAGCAGCTTGGCAGACAGGGTCCACGAGCAGTACTTC. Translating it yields CASSLADRVHEQYF.